This TCR beta chain was observed in a study of shared clonotypes between healthy human individuals. The wider study: Sampling drew on donors who were a couple of women and a few men aged 18 to 49. Overall study findings and caveats: Blood was the only sampled material, and tissue repertoires likely differ. In several donors, around 5% of naive CD4 clonotypes appeared in common.

V was pared by 1 base and J by 6 bases, with 19 bases between. The CDR3 covers 17 residues. CDR1 is SGHRS, CDR2 YFSETQ, per germline. Libraries were prepared by immunoSEQ multiplex PCR; TCRdb keeps only in-frame clonotypes and omits some of them. This sample has 2 million to 2.5 million clones, with just under 95% found just once. Terminally differentiated effector memory CD45RA+ cells were excluded from the naive CD8 cells, which were CD45RO-negative and positively selected for CCR7. To note about this clone: Its antigen remains unknown.

The receptor's source is a young man in good health. V usage is TRBV5-1 and J usage is TRBJ2-2, with D perhaps matching TRBD1 or TRBD2 (6 bases each). Sequencing input: naive CD8+ T cells sorted from blood. DNA of the CDR3: TGCGCCAGCAGCTTGTTCCCAGGGGCGGAGGGGCCCGGGGAGCTGTTTTTT. This codes for CASSLFPGAEGPGELFF.